Presented here are 7 T cell receptor beta chains from one specimen sequenced in a study of T cell responses to AZD1222 COVID-19 vaccine. This table comes from immunoSEQ multiplex PCR, and its TCRdb copy is limited to in-frame clones, with some not included. The sample consists of approximately 150,000 clones, 80% to 95% of them appearing once. The source was peripheral blood, collected on day 0 of AZD1222 vaccination. These receptors were taken from an adult in good health.

The chain recombines TRBV4-1 with TRBJ2-7; D is uncertain. Germline values: CDR1 MGHRA, CDR2 YSYEKL. CDR3 size: 15 residues. V lost 0 bases and J 3 bases, leaving 12 bases between the germline ends. For the CDR3, the DNA is TGCGCCAGCAGCCAAGACAGCTGGCAGGACTACGAGCAGTACTTC. It is translated as CASSQDSWQDYEQYF.

J is TRBJ1-2 and V is TRBV2; unclear D gene. Trimming removed 6 bases from V and 6 bases from J, with 14 bases in between. CDR1 and CDR2 from the germline V gene are SNHLY and FYNNEI. The CDR3 has 13 amino acids. The CDR3 protein is CASRAMETDGYTF. In nucleotides, the CDR3 is TGTGCCAGCAGAGCGATGGAAACGGATGGCTACACCTTC.

This chain links TRBV30 with TRBJ1-6; possibly TRBD1 for D (5 bases). CDR1 and CDR2 (germline): GTSNPN, SVGIG (reference sequence). The CDR3 totals 15 residues. Trimming shortened V by 1 base and J by 7 bases, and 14 bases separated the two germline ends. The CDR3 DNA reads as TGTGCCTGGAGTGACCGGGGCGCTGGGAATTCACCCCTCCACTTT. Translated, it gives CAWSDRGAGNSPLHF.

The chain links TRBV30 to TRBJ1-1, with D unclear. The V and J ends lost 2 bases and 4 bases respectively, with 8 bases between them. Germline CDR1 reads GTSNPN; CDR2 reads SVGIG (reference sequence). CDR3 length equals 12 residues. The CDR3 DNA reads TGTGCCTGGAGTCGTCTTGTCACTGAAGCTTTCTTT. Its protein is CAWSRLVTEAFF.

This chain links TRBV7-9 with TRBJ2-3, with 7 bases identical to TRBD2. Germline V CDR1 and CDR2: SEHNR, FQNEAQ (reference sequence). CDR3 length: 16 amino acids. V trimming: 6 bases; J trimming: 3 bases; junction bases outside the gene matches: 12. CDR3 residues: CASSPAEGRVTDTQYF. In DNA, the CDR3 is TGTGCCAGCAGTCCCGCCGAGGGGAGGGTGACAGATACGCAGTATTTT.

This sequence joins TRBV11-2 and TRBJ2-1; D perhaps matches TRBD1 (6 bases). The CDR3 covers 18 residues. Trimming removed 5 bases at V and 7 bases at J, with 27 bases between. CDR1 and CDR2 from the germline V gene are SGHAT and FQNNGV. For the CDR3, the DNA is TGTGCCAGCAGCCCTTTCCTACCTGCAGGGGCCCCTTGGAATGAGCAGTTCTTC. This sequence encodes CASSPFLPAGAPWNEQFF. Drawing the rest from reference TRBV11-2 and TRBJ2-1, the complete variable domain is EAGVAQSPRYKIIEKRQSVAFWCNPISGHATLYWYQQILGQGPKLLIQFQNNGVVDDSQLPKDRFSAERLKGVDSTLKIQPAKLEDSAVYLCASSPFLPAGAPWNEQFFGPGTRLTVL.

In its sample, this clone was seen once. The rearrangement joins TRBV14 to TRBJ2-2, with D tentatively TRBD2 (5 bases). This CDR3 region has 14 residues. The V end lost 1 base, the J end lost 6 bases, and 9 bases lay between the germline ends. Germline CDR1 reads SGHDN; CDR2 reads FVKESK. CDR3 loop: CASSQVAGAGELFF. The CDR3 nucleotides are TGTGCCAGCAGCCAAGTGGCCGGGGCCGGGGAGCTGTTTTTT.